Following are 18 T cell receptor beta chains from one sample sequenced in a study of T cells after yellow fever vaccination. TCRdb analysed the 5' RACE reads with MiXCR anew, one entry per CDR3 protein. The repertoire has under 100,000 distinct CDR3 sequences, around 5.8% of them found once; the top ten carry about 38%. Material: CD8+ T cells sorted from PBMCs, obtained 10 days after the yellow fever booster vaccination. The receptors originated from a man between 18 and 35 years old who received the YFV17D yellow fever vaccine.

This clonotype was picked up many times. This chain uses TRBV7-3 with TRBJ2-5; D unclear. The CDR3 consists of 14 residues. The germline CDR1 and CDR2 sequences are SGHTA and FQGTGA. Trimming cost V 5 bases and J 0 bases, with 10 bases left between them. CDR3 sequence reads: CASSDAGHQETQYF. CDR3 in DNA: TGTGCCAGCAGCGATGCCGGACACCAAGAGACCCAGTACTTC.

This clonotype was observed a few times. The chain links TRBV4-1 to TRBJ2-1; 10 nucleotides match TRBD2. CDR3 length: 16 residues. V dropped 2 bases and J dropped 8; count of bases not matched to a gene: 9. The germline V gene has CDR1 MGHRA and CDR2 YSYEKL. The chain's CDR3 is CASSQTRLAGVHEQFF. The DNA of the CDR3 is TGCGCCAGCAGCCAAACCCGGCTAGCGGGGGTCCATGAGCAGTTCTTC.

The gene calls are TRBV20-1 and TRBJ2-3, with 8 bases that match TRBD2. Germline loops: CDR1 DFQATT, CDR2 SNEGSKA (reference sequence). V lost 0 bases and J lost 5; bases outside the gene matches: 7. The CDR3 runs 15 residues. The CDR3 DNA follows: TGCAGTGCTAGAGATCTCGGGGGGGCGATAGATACGCAGTATTTT. Its protein is CSARDLGGAIDTQYF.

This clonotype was recorded a few times. The chain employs TRBV4-3 and TRBJ2-1; 7 bases are shared with TRBD2. The length of the CDR3 is 14 residues. Trimming at V came to 3 bases and at J to 5 bases, leaving 4 bases not matched to a gene. Germline-derived CDR1 and CDR2 are LGHNA and YSLEER. This CDR3 reads CASSHVGGDNEQFF. CDR3 in DNA: TGCGCCAGCAGCCACGTGGGGGGGGACAATGAGCAGTTCTTC.

This clonotype was seen many times. The chain uses TRBV12-3 or TRBV12-4 and TRBJ2-1, with D perhaps being TRBD1 or TRBD2 (5 bases each). Trimming took off 6 bases at V and 2 bases at J, with 8 bases between the two ends. CDR3 length equals 13 residues. The CDR3 loop is CASSRGPYNEQFF. In DNA form, the CDR3 reads TGTGCCAGCAGCCGGGGACCCTACAATGAGCAGTTCTTC.

In its sample, this clonotype was seen a few times. The chain joins TRBV6-1 to TRBJ2-1; 7 bases are a match to TRBD2. With 0 bases clipped from V and 3 bases from J, the junction kept 8 bases outside the gene matches. Looked up from germline, CDR1 is MNHNS and CDR2 is SASEGT. The CDR3 is 17 amino acids. The CDR3 loop reads CASSEARAGDHYNEQFF. As DNA, the CDR3 is TGTGCCAGCAGTGAAGCGCGGGCGGGGGACCACTACAATGAGCAGTTCTTC.

The sample holds a few counts of this clonotype. This rearrangement joins TRBV15 to TRBJ2-1; D not resolved. Germline CDR1 LNHNV, CDR2 YYDKDF (reference sequence). Between the trimmed V and J ends, which lost 8 bases and 5 bases, there was a span of 19 bases. This CDR3 contains 15 residues. The CDR3 is CATQMTPTMDNEQFF. CDR3 DNA sequence: TGTGCCACCCAGATGACACCAACCATGGACAATGAGCAGTTCTTC.

The chain has TRBV6-5 and TRBJ2-1; a possible D gene is TRBD1 (5 bases). Trimming removed 2 bases from V and 10 bases from J, with 15 bases in between. The CDR3 has 14 residues. The germline CDR1 and CDR2 sequences are MNHEY and SVGAGI. As DNA, the CDR3 is TGTGCCAGCAGTTACGGAGTGGAGCAGGGCGAGCAGTTCTTC. Its protein is CASSYGVEQGEQFF.

There are a few counts of this clonotype. The gene calls are TRBV5-1 and TRBJ2-1; perhaps TRBD2 as D (7 bases). Germline loops: CDR1 SGHRS, CDR2 YFSETQ. This CDR3 comprises 15 residues. V lost 0 bases to trimming and J lost 4 bases, with 11 bases between them. The CDR3: CASSLDRGAYNEQFF. CDR3 nucleotide sequence: TGCGCCAGCAGCTTGGACCGGGGGGCATACAATGAGCAGTTCTTC. Full variable domain (remainder filled in from reference TRBV5-1 and TRBJ2-1): KAGVTQTPRYLIKTRGQQVTLSCSPISGHRSVSWYQQTPGQGLQFLFEYFSETQRNKGNFPGRFSGRQFSNSRSEMNVSTLELGDSALYLCASSLDRGAYNEQFFGPGTRLTVL.

This clonotype was found a few times. V usage is TRBV15 and J usage is TRBJ2-7, with 10 bases aligning to TRBD1. Germline V gives CDR1 LNHNV, CDR2 YYDKDF (reference sequence). V dropped 0 bases and J dropped 5; count of bases not matched to a gene: 4. This CDR3 is 15 amino acids long. The DNA for the CDR3 is TGTGCCACCAGCAGAGATCGGACAGGGGGTCACGAGCAGTACTTC. It specifies CATSRDRTGGHEQYF.

In the case of this clonotype: Possible read error: a much larger clone is one base away. The chain recombines TRBV11-2 with TRBJ1-2; 7 nucleotides match TRBD1. CDR1 is SGHAT, CDR2 FQNNGV, per germline. The CDR3 spans 13 residues. CDR3 amino acids: CASSPGQDYGHTF. CDR3 bases: TGTGCCAGCAGCCCTGGACAGGACTATGGCCACACCTTC. Full variable domain (outside the CDR3, taken from reference TRBV11-2 and TRBJ1-2): EAGVAQSPRYKIIEKRQSVAFWCNPISGHATLYWYQQILGQGPKLLIQFQNNGVVDDSQLPKDRFSAERLKGVDSTLKIQPAKLEDSAVYLCASSPGQDYGHTFGSGTRLTVV.

The chain uses TRBV6-5 and TRBJ1-4; D not resolved. There are 15 residues in the CDR3. Germline-derived CDR1 and CDR2 are MNHEY and SVGAGI. V lost 10 bases to trimming and J lost 0 bases, with 15 bases between them. Here the CDR3 reads CATGRSGATNEKLFF. The CDR3 DNA reads as TGTGCCACCGGTCGGTCAGGAGCAACTAATGAAAAACTGTTTTTT.

The J gene is TRBJ2-3, the V gene TRBV24-1; D tentatively fits TRBD1 or TRBD2 (5 bases each). This CDR3 region has 14 residues. Looked up from germline, CDR1 is KGHDR and CDR2 is SFDVKD. Trimming cost V 6 bases and J 6 bases, with 15 bases left between them. CDR3: CATSPGRGRDTQYF. The DNA of the CDR3 is TGTGCCACCAGTCCAGGCCGGGGCCGGGATACGCAGTATTTT.

The chain joins TRBV2 to TRBJ2-7; 10 positions match TRBD2. The CDR3 is made up of 15 amino acids. The germline V gene has CDR1 SNHLY and CDR2 FYNNEI. The V and J ends lost 8 bases and 2 bases, in that order; junction bases with no gene match: 9. CDR3 nucleotide sequence: TGTGCCAGCTGGCCCGGGACTAGCGACGCCTACGAGCAGTACTTC. Protein product: CASWPGTSDAYEQYF.

The table lists this clonotype with a few counts. The chain recombines TRBV20-1 with TRBJ2-3, with TRBD2 matching 14 bases. Per the germline V gene, CDR1 is DFQATT and CDR2 is SNEGSKA (reference sequence). V trimming: 2 bases; J trimming: 8 bases; junction bases outside the gene matches: 9. This CDR3 has 16 residues. This chain's CDR3 is CSARQQGLAGVGTQYF. For the CDR3, the DNA is TGCAGTGCTAGACAACAGGGACTAGCGGGGGTGGGTACGCAGTATTTT.

There are a few counts of this clonotype. The rearrangement uses TRBV19 and TRBJ2-1; unclear D gene. CDR1 LNHDA and CDR2 SQIVND come from the germline V gene (reference sequence). This CDR3 is built from 15 residues. V lost 9 bases to trimming and J lost 2 bases, with 17 bases between them. The CDR3 loop is CASNQVPYAYNEQFF. The CDR3 region has the DNA TGTGCCAGCAACCAGGTTCCCTACGCCTACAATGAGCAGTTCTTC.

The chain recombines TRBV5-4 with TRBJ2-5; 7 bases are a match to TRBD2. From germline, CDR1 is SGHNT and CDR2 YYREEE (reference sequence). Losses at the gene ends were 4 bases for V and 5 bases for J; bases not matched to a gene: 5. This CDR3 has 13 residues. Here the CDR3 reads CASSAAGWETQYF. The CDR3 bases are TGTGCCAGCAGCGCAGCGGGGTGGGAGACCCAGTACTTC.

In its sample, this clonotype was seen a few times. V usage is TRBV12-3 or TRBV12-4 and J usage is TRBJ1-2, with D unclear. The CDR3 length is 12 residues. Trimming took off 7 bases at V and 2 bases at J, with 8 bases between the two ends. CDR3 coding DNA: TGTGCCAGCATAGACGGCAACTATGGCTACACCTTC. It translates to CASIDGNYGYTF.